This entry lists 21 T cell receptor beta chains sequenced from one sample in a study of blood T cell repertoires in COVID-19. Only in-frame clones appear in the TCRdb table, and some are missing; sequencing was by immunoSEQ multiplex PCR. The table shows roughly 18,000 clones, with about 88% occurring only once. Material for sequencing was peripheral blood. All receptors come from a man aged 35-49 years with active COVID-19.

The chain couples TRBV24-1 to TRBJ1-4; weak D call: TRBD1 (6 bases). CDR3 length equals 14 residues. V was shortened by 7 bases and J by 3 bases, with 11 bases between the two germline ends. Germline CDR1 KGHDR, CDR2 SFDVKD. The CDR3 coding sequence is TGTGCCACCAGCTCAGGGGAATCTAATGAAAAACTGTTTTTT. Translated, it gives CATSSGESNEKLFF.

The gene calls are TRBV3-1 (or the pseudogene TRBV3-2) and TRBJ1-1; perhaps TRBD1 as D (6 bases). Per the germline V gene, CDR1 is LGHDT and CDR2 is YNNKEL (reference sequence). The CDR3 is made up of 15 amino acids. V was shortened by 8 bases and J by 0 bases, with 16 bases between the two germline ends. This CDR3 reads CASSLPGQLNTEAFF. Written as DNA, the CDR3 is TGTGCCAGCTCTCTTCCGGGACAACTGAACACTGAAGCTTTCTTT.

The chain has TRBV7-9 and TRBJ1-5; D remains ambiguous. The germline V gene encodes CDR1 SEHNR and CDR2 FQNEAQ (reference sequence). Trimming took off 1 base at V and 6 bases at J, with 7 bases between the two ends. The CDR3 runs 13 residues. This CDR3 reads CASSLGFGQPQHF. In DNA form, the CDR3 reads TGTGCCAGCAGCTTAGGGTTCGGTCAGCCCCAGCATTTT. Filled out from reference TRBV7-9 and TRBJ1-5, the complete variable domain reads DTGVSQNPRHKITKRGQNVTFRCDPISEHNRLYWYRQTLGQGPEFLTYFQNEAQLEKSRLLSDRFSAERPKGSFSTLEIQRTEQGDSAMYLCASSLGFGQPQHFGDGTRLSIL.

The V and J genes are TRBV6-2 or TRBV6-3 and TRBJ1-2; no firm D call. V was trimmed by 0 bases and J by 4 bases, leaving 12 bases between them. Germline lookup yields CDR1 MNHEY and CDR2 SVGEGT. CDR3 size: 15 residues. The CDR3 loop is CASSYSDTSSYGYTF. The CDR3 coding sequence is TGTGCCAGCAGTTACTCTGACACCAGTTCCTATGGCTACACCTTC.

In nucleotides, the CDR3 is TGTGCCAGCAGTTACGCAAAGGGGGCATACACTGAAGCTTTCTTT. This translates into CASSYAKGAYTEAFF. The chain recombines TRBV6-2 or TRBV6-3 with TRBJ1-1, with TRBD1 matching over 7 bases. J was trimmed by 3 bases and V by 2 bases; bases with no gene match: 6. Germline V lookup: CDR1 MNHEY, CDR2 SVGEGT. The CDR3 covers 15 residues.

This clone is labeled as medium-sized. The CDR3 is CSAAEGWEQYF. The CDR3 DNA is TGCAGCGCTGCCGAGGGCTGGGAGCAGTACTTC. This chain connects TRBV29-1 to TRBJ2-7; possibly TRBD2 for D (5 bases). The CDR3 is 11 residues long. V lost 7 bases to trimming and J lost 7 bases, with 14 bases between them. Germline values: CDR1 SQVTM, CDR2 ANQGSEA.

The chain couples TRBV6-7 to TRBJ1-1; TRBD1 matches 8 bases. TRBV6-7 is flagged as an ORF with uncertain function. There are 17 residues in the CDR3. V lost 0 bases to trimming and J lost 3 bases; unmatched junction nucleotides: 9. The DNA for the CDR3 is TGTGCCAGCAGTTACTCTTTCCAGGGGGCGCGGGACACTGAAGCTTTCTTT. Translating gives CASSYSFQGARDTEAFF.

This chain connects TRBV9 to TRBJ1-3; weak D call: TRBD1 (5 bases). Deletions cut 0 bases from V and 0 bases from J, with 7 bases between. In germline, CDR1 is SGDLS, CDR2 YYNGEE. The CDR3 length is 15 residues. The CDR3 loop is CASSVGTLSGNTIYF. CDR3 nucleotide sequence: TGTGCCAGCAGCGTAGGGACACTCTCTGGAAACACCATATATTTT.

The J gene is TRBJ2-7, the V gene TRBV7-2; 10 positions match TRBD2. From germline, CDR1 is SGHTA and CDR2 FQGNSA. V lost 5 bases to trimming and J lost 1 base; unmatched junction nucleotides: 14. CDR3 size: 18 residues. In DNA, the CDR3 is TGTGCCAGCAGCCGGGGGCCAGCGGGAGGGCCGAGGTCCTACGAGCAGTACTTC. Encoded protein: CASSRGPAGGPRSYEQYF.

This clone was counted only a few times. The gene calls are TRBV19 and TRBJ1-4, with D uncertain. V lost 9 bases to trimming and J lost 3 bases, with 14 bases between them. The CDR3 sequence is 14 residues long. The V gene's germline CDR1 is LNHDA and CDR2 SQIVND (reference sequence). The CDR3 bases are TGTGCCAGCTCACCATTTTCGGCTAATGAAAAACTGTTTTTT. Amino acid sequence: CASSPFSANEKLFF.

This chain links TRBV9 with TRBJ1-4, with 7 bases matching TRBD1. From germline, CDR1 is SGDLS and CDR2 YYNGEE. The length of the CDR3 is 17 residues. V lost 4 bases, J lost 1 base, and 10 bases stayed unmatched. CDR3 nucleotides: TGTGCCAGCAGCATAGGGGGCGCGGGGTTAACTAATGAAAAACTGTTTTTT. This gives the protein CASSIGGAGLTNEKLFF.

CDR3 sequence: CAWSMYVWTVDNEKLFF. The DNA for the CDR3 is TGTGCCTGGAGCATGTACGTGTGGACAGTCGATAATGAAAAACTGTTTTTT. V is TRBV30 and J is TRBJ1-4, with D maybe TRBD1 (6 bases). Germline V gene data show CDR1 as GTSNPN and CDR2 as SVGIG (reference sequence). This CDR3 contains 17 residues. V gave up 3 bases and J gave up 4 bases, with 21 bases separating them.

The gene calls are TRBV7-8 and TRBJ1-3; 10 nucleotides agree with TRBD1. The CDR3 has 15 residues. The germline V gene encodes CDR1 SGHVS and CDR2 FQNEAQ. The V segment lost 3 bases and the J segment 3 bases; nucleotides outside the gene matches: 2. CDR3 loop: CASSFGTGDGNTIYF. Written as DNA, the CDR3 is TGTGCCAGCAGCTTCGGGACAGGGGATGGAAACACCATATATTTT.

J is TRBJ2-7 and V is TRBV3-1 (or the pseudogene TRBV3-2); 7 bases are shared with TRBD2. After removal of 3 bases from V and 3 bases from J, the junction contained 2 bases not matched to a gene. Germline V gene lookup returns CDR1 LGHDT and CDR2 YNNKEL (reference sequence). CDR3 length: 13 amino acids. The CDR3 region has the DNA TGTGCCAGCAGCCAGGGGGGGTACTACGAGCAGTACTTC. Translated: CASSQGGYYEQYF.

The chain recombines TRBV7-6 with TRBJ2-2; no clear D gene. Germline CDR1 reads SGHVS; CDR2 reads FNYEAQ. Trimming took 5 bases from V and 3 from J, leaving 13 bases between them. CDR3 length: 15 residues. CDR3 nucleotide sequence: TGTGCCAGCAGCGAGACTTACTTCGACACCGGGGAGCTGTTTTTT. As protein: CASSETYFDTGELFF.

The J gene is TRBJ1-5, the V gene TRBV12-3 or TRBV12-4; D is unclear. V was pared by 6 bases and J by 9 bases, with 12 bases between. The length of the CDR3 is 12 residues. The CDR3 coding sequence is TGTGCCAGCAGCCGCCGACTGAGGCCCCAGCATTTT. It is translated as CASSRRLRPQHF.

The chain couples TRBV7-2 to TRBJ2-7; possible D gene TRBD2, 5 bases. The V end lost 1 base, the J end lost 2 bases, and 12 bases lay between the germline ends. Germline assignment: CDR1 SGHTA and CDR2 FQGNSA. This CDR3 spans 15 amino acids. The CDR3 loop is CASSLDPTRTYEQYF. The CDR3 coding sequence is TGTGCCAGCAGCTTAGACCCTACTAGAACCTACGAGCAGTACTTC.

This chain connects TRBV23-1 to TRBJ2-7, with D tentatively TRBD2 (6 bases). TRBV23-1 is annotated as an ORF whose role is uncertain. CDR3 length: 19 amino acids. V lost 9 bases, J lost 4 bases, and 34 bases lay in between. CDR3 sequence reads: CARGGGQPPPSGRGYEQYF. The CDR3 region has the DNA TGCGCCAGGGGGGGAGGACAACCACCCCCCTCAGGGCGAGGTTACGAGCAGTACTTC.

The chain couples TRBV4-1 to TRBJ2-3; 14 positions match TRBD2. This CDR3 is built from 20 residues. V dropped 6 bases and J dropped 0; count of bases not matched to a gene: 14. Germline values: CDR1 MGHRA, CDR2 YSYEKL. The CDR3, as DNA: TGCGCCAGCAGTTACCAGACCGGGACTAGCGGGAGTTCGAGCACAGATACGCAGTATTTT. Its translation: CASSYQTGTSGSSSTDTQYF.

The genes are TRBV10-3 and TRBJ1-1; TRBD1 matches at 7 bases. Unmatched junction bases numbered 9, after V lost 11 bases and J lost 0 bases. This CDR3 is 14 amino acids long. Germline CDR1 and CDR2: ENHRY and SYGVKD. The CDR3 is CAATGQDLNTEAFF. In nucleotides, the CDR3 is TGTGCCGCCACCGGACAGGACCTGAACACTGAAGCTTTCTTT.

The rearrangement uses TRBV5-1 and TRBJ2-7; 10 bases align to TRBD2. Germline assignment: CDR1 SGHRS and CDR2 YFSETQ. CDR3 length equals 19 residues. Trimming cost V 3 bases and J 0 bases; bases outside gene matches: 15. CDR3 sequence (DNA): TGCGCCAGCAGCTCGCGGCCCACGGGACTAGCGCCCAGCTCCTACGAGCAGTACTTC. Translated, it gives CASSSRPTGLAPSSYEQYF. The whole variable domain, filled in from reference TRBV5-1 and TRBJ2-7, reads KAGVTQTPRYLIKTRGQQVTLSCSPISGHRSVSWYQQTPGQGLQFLFEYFSETQRNKGNFPGRFSGRQFSNSRSEMNVSTLELGDSALYLCASSSRPTGLAPSSYEQYFGPGTRLTVT.